This TCR beta chain was retrieved from a study of blood T cell repertoires in COVID-19. The wider study: Donors in the United States, Italy and Spain gave samples during acute or convalescent COVID-19.

Germline CDR1 is KGHDR and CDR2 is SFDVKD. This CDR3 spans 13 amino acids. The ends lost 4 bases at V and 12 bases at J; junction bases unmatched: 7. This clone was seen a few times. Sequencing was performed with immunoSEQ multiplex PCR; in TCRdb, only in-frame clones are kept and a portion is missing. The table records approximately 230,000 clones, approximately 80% of them present only once. The chain is built from TRBV24-1 and TRBJ2-1; the match to TRBD1 covers 8 bases. Input material: peripheral blood. The source is a woman of 80 years or more with active or convalescent COVID-19. CDR3 sequence (DNA): TGTGCCACCAGTGACAGAACAGGGGGTGCGCAGTTCTTC. Its protein product is CATSDRTGGAQFF.